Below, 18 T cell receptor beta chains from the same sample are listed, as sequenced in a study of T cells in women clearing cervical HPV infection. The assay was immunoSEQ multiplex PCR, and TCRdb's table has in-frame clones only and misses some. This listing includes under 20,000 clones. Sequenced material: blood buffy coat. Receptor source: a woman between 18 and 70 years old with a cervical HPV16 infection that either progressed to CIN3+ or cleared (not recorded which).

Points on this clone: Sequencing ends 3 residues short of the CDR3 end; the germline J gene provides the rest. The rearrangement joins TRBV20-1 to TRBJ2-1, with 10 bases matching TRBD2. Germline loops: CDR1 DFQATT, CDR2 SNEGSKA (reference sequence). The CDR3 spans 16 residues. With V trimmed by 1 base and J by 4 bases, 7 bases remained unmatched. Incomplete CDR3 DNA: TGCAGTGCTAGAGGGACTAGCGGCCCGGTTTACAATGAG. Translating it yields CSARGTSGPVYNE. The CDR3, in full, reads CSARGTSGPVYNEQFF.

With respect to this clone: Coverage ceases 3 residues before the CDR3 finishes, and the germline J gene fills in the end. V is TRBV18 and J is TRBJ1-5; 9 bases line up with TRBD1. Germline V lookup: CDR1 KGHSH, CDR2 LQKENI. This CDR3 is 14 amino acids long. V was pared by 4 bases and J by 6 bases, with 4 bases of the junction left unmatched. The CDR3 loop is CASSQQGAGQPQHF. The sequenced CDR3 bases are TGTGCCAGCTCACAACAGGGGGCGGGTCAGCCC.

CDR3 bases read: TGCAGTGCTGCCGGAGGGGCTAACAATGAG. This codes for CSAAGGANNE. The whole CDR3 protein reads CSAAGGANNEQFF. The chain is built from TRBV20-1 and TRBJ2-1, with D possibly being TRBD2 (6 bases). The read halts 3 residues ahead of the CDR3 end, with the missing end drawn from the germline J gene. V was pared by 5 bases and J by 5 bases, with 13 bases between. CDR1 DFQATT and CDR2 SNEGSKA come from the germline V gene (reference sequence). This CDR3 is 13 amino acids long.

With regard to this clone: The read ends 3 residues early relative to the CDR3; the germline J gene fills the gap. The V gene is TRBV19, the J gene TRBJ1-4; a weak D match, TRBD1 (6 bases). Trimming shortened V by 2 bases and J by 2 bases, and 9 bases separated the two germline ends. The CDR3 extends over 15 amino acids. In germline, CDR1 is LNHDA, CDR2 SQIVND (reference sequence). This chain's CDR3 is CASSISGVTNEKLFF. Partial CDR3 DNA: TGTGCCAGTAGTATATCAGGGGTGACTAATGAAAAA. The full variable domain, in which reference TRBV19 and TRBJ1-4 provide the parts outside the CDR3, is DGGITQSPKYLFRKEGQNVTLSCEQNLNHDAMYWYRQDPGQGLRLIYYSQIVNDFQKGDIAEGYSVSREKKESFPLTVTSAQKNPTAFYLCASSISGVTNEKLFFGSGTQLSVL.

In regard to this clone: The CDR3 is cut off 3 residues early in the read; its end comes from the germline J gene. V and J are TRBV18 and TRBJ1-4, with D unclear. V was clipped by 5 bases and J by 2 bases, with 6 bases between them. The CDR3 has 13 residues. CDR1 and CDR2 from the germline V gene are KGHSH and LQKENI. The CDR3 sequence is CASSAGTNEKLFF. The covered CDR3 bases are TGTGCCAGCTCAGCGGGGACTAATGAAAAA.

The part of the CDR3 DNA that was read is TGCAGCGTTGAAATTGGCGGGGGGCACTCAAGCACAGATACG. Translating it yields CSVEIGGGHSSTDT. The CDR3 as a whole reads CSVEIGGGHSSTDTQYF. The chain is built from TRBV29-1 and TRBJ2-3, with 8 nucleotides matching TRBD2. The sequence runs out 3 residues before the end of the CDR3; the remainder is reconstructed from the germline J gene. Germline lookup yields CDR1 SQVTM and CDR2 ANQGSEA. With V trimmed by 2 bases and J by 0 bases, 10 bases remained unmatched. The CDR3 is 17 amino acids.

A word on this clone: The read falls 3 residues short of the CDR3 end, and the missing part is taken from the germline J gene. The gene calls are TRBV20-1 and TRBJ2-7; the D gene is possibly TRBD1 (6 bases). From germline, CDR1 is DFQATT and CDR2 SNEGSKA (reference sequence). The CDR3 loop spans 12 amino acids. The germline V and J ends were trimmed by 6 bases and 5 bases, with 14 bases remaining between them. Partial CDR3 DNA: TGCAGTGCGGCGAACAGGGTCGACGAG. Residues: CSAANRVDE. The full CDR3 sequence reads CSAANRVDEQYF.

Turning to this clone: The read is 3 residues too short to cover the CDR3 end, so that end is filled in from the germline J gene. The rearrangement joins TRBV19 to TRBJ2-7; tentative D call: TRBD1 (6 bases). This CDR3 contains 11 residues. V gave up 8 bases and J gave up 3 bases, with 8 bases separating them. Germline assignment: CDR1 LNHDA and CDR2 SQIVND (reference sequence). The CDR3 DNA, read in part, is TGTGCCAGTGCACAGGGCTACGAG. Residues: CASAQGYE. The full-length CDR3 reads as CASAQGYEQYF. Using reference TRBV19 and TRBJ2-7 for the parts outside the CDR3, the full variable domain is DGGITQSPKYLFRKEGQNVTLSCEQNLNHDAMYWYRQDPGQGLRLIYYSQIVNDFQKGDIAEGYSVSREKKESFPLTVTSAQKNPTAFYLCASAQGYEQYFGPGTRLTVT.

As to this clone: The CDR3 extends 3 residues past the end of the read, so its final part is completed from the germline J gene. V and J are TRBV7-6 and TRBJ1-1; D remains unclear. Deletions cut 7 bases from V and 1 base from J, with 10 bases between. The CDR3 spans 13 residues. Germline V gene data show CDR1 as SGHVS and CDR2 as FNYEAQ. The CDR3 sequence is CASTSGENTEAFF. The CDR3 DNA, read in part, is TGTGCCAGCACCTCCGGGGAGAACACTGAA.

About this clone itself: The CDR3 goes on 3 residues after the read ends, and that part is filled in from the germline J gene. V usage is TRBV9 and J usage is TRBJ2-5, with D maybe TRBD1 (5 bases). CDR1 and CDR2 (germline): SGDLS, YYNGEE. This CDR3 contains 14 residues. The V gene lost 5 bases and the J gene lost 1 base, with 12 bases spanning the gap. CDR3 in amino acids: CASSVTVIQETQYF. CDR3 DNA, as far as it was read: TGTGCCAGCAGTGTGACAGTTATCCAAGAGACC.

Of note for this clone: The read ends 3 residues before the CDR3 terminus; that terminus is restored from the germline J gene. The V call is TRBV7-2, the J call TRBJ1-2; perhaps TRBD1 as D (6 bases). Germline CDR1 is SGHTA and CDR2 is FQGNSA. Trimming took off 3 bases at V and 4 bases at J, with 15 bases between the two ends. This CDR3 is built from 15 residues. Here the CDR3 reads CASSFRGDPGYGYTF. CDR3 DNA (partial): TGTGCCAGCAGCTTCAGGGGCGATCCTGGCTATGGC.

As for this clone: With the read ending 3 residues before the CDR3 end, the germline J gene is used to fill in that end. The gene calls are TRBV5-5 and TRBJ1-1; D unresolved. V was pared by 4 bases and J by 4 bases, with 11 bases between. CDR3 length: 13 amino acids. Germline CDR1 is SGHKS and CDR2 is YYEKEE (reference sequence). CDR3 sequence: CASSPYAGTEAFF. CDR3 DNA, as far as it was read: TGTGCCAGCAGCCCCTATGCGGGCACTGAA. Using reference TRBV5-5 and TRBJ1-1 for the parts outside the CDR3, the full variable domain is DAGVTQSPTHLIKTRGQQVTLRCSPISGHKSVSWYQQVLGQGPQFIFQYYEKEERGRGNFPDRFSARQFPNYSSELNVNALLLGDSALYLCASSPYAGTEAFFGQGTRLTVV.

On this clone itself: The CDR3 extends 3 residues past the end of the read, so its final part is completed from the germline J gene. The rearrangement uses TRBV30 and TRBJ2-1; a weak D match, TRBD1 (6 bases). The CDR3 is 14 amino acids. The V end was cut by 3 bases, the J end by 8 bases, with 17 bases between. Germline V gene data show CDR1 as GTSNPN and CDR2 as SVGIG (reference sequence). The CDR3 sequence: CAWSRGPSSDEQFF. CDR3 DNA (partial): TGTGCCTGGAGCAGGGGCCCCAGTAGCGATGAG.

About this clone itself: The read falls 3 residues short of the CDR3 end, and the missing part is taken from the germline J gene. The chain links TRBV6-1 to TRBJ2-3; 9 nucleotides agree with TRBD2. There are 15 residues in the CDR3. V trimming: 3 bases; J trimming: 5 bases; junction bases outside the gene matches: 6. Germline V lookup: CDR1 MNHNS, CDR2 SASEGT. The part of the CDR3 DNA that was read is TGTGCCAGCAGTGATAGCGGGGGTAGCGGAGATACG. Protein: CASSDSGGSGDT. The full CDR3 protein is CASSDSGGSGDTQYF.

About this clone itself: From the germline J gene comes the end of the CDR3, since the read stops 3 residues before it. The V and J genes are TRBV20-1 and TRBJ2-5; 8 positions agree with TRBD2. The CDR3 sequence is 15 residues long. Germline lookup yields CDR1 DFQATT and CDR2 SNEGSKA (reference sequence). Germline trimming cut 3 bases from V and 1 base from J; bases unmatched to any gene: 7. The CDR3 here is CSARVSGGSQETQYF. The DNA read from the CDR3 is TGCAGTGCTAGGGTGAGCGGGGGCTCCCAAGAGACC.

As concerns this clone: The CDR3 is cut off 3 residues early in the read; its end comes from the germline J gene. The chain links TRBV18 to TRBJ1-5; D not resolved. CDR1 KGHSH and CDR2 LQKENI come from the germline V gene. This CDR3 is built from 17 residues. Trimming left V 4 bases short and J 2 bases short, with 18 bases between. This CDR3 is CASSLSQEVWRNQPQHF. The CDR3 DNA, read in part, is TGTGCCAGCTCACTGTCACAAGAGGTTTGGCGCAATCAGCCC.

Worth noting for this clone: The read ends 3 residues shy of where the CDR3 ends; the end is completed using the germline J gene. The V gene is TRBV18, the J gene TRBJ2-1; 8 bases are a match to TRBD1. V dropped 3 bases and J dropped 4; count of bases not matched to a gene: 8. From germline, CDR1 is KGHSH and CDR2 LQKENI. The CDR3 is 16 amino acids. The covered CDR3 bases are TGTGCCAGCTCACCCCAGTGGACAGGGTCGTACAATGAG. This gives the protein CASSPQWTGSYNE. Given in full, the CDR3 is CASSPQWTGSYNEQFF.

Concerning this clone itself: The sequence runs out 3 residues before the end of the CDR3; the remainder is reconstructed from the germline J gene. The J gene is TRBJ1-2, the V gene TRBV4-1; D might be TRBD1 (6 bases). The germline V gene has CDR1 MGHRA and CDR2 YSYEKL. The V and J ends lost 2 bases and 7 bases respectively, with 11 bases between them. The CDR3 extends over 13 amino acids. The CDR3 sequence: CASSQTGLPGYTF. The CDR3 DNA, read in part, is TGCGCCAGCAGCCAAACAGGGTTGCCTGGC.